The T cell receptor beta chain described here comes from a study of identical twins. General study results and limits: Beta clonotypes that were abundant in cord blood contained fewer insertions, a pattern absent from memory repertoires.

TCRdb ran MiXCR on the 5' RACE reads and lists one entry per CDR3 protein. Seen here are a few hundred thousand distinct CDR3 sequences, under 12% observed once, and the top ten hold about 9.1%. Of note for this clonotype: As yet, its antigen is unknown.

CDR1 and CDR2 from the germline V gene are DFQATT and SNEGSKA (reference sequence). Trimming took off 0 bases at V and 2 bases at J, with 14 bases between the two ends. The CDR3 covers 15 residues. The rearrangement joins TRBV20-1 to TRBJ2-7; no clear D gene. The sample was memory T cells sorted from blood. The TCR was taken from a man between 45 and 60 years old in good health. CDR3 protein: CSARDRVSPTYEQYF. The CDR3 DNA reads TGCAGTGCTAGAGATCGGGTTAGCCCCACCTACGAGCAGTACTTC.